Listed below are T cell receptor beta chains from one sample, sequenced in a study of blood T cell repertoires in COVID-19. Sequencing was performed with immunoSEQ multiplex PCR; in TCRdb, only in-frame clones are kept and a portion is missing. The data show roughly 180,000 clones, 86% seen once. What was sequenced was peripheral blood. The receptors shown here come from a man aged 70 or older with active or convalescent COVID-19. Both conserved end residues are trimmed from each CDR3. Fields, in order: CDR3 length, V gene, J gene, CDR3 protein.

length: 14; V: TRBV7-2; J: TRBJ1-3; CDR3: ASSPRQGGPGNTIY
length: 13; V: TRBV7-9; J: TRBJ2-7; CDR3: ASSLGTGKSYEQY
length: 13; V: TRBV11-3; J: TRBJ2-7; CDR3: ASSSTSGGTHEQY
length: 13; V: TRBV28; J: TRBJ1-1; CDR3: ASRGWGTGLTEAF
length: 12; V: TRBV6-2/TRBV6-3; J: TRBJ1-5; CDR3: ASSYSQKHQPQH
length: 13; V: TRBV25-1; J: TRBJ1-3; CDR3: ASSSWGDSGNTIY
length: 11; V: TRBV10-3; J: TRBJ1-5; CDR3: ATAPGGGVPQH
length: 9; V: TRBV18; J: TRBJ2-5; CDR3: ASSLAETQY
length: 13; V: TRBV7-3; J: TRBJ2-2; CDR3: ASTNTGTNTGELF
length: 11; V: TRBV7-2; J: TRBJ1-2; CDR3: ASSLGINYGYT
length: 10; V: TRBV2; J: TRBJ2-1; CDR3: ASSGAWNEQF
length: 12; V: TRBV7-9; J: TRBJ2-7; CDR3: ASSQDRSSYEQY
length: 14; V: TRBV18; J: TRBJ2-2; CDR3: ASSPPSGANTGELF
length: 12; V: TRBV7-2; J: TRBJ1-2; CDR3: ASSPRQGDYGYT
length: 12; V: TRBV6-5; J: TRBJ1-2; CDR3: ASSRTGGSYGYT
length: 12; V: TRBV7-9; J: TRBJ1-1; CDR3: ASSALSMNTEAF
length: 14; V: TRBV6-5; J: TRBJ1-2; CDR3: ASSYGVGQGVRGYT
length: 13; V: TRBV19; J: TRBJ1-6; CDR3: ASSLTGVGDSPLH
length: 13; V: TRBV4-3; J: TRBJ1-2; CDR3: ASSQKEQGSHGYT
length: 12; V: TRBV7-2; J: TRBJ1-1; CDR3: ASSFQGGVTEAF
length: 12; V: TRBV24-1; J: TRBJ2-1; CDR3: ATSYTSGMNEQF
length: 11; V: TRBV28; J: TRBJ2-7; CDR3: ASSLTRAYEQY
length: 14; V: TRBV2; J: TRBJ2-5; CDR3: ASSPTLTGFGETQY
length: 11; V: TRBV5-6; J: TRBJ1-5; CDR3: ASSLRSNQPQH
length: 11; V: TRBV7-2; J: TRBJ1-2; CDR3: ASSSHRGGGYT
length: 13; V: TRBV6-2/TRBV6-3; J: TRBJ1-5; CDR3: ASSGGGSGNQPQH
length: 11; V: TRBV2; J: TRBJ2-7; CDR3: ASSWDSSYEQY
length: 10; V: TRBV7-8; J: TRBJ1-2; CDR3: ASSLGQSGYT
length: 12; V: TRBV28; J: TRBJ1-5; CDR3: ASSRQGGNQPQH